The clone carrying this TCR beta chain was seen just once. Its antigen is undetermined. Assay used: immunoSEQ multiplex PCR; TCRdb lists only in-frame clones, some missing. The table shows about 83,000 clones, with roughly 90% occurring only once. The data stem from a study of OX40 agonist ivuxolimab in advanced cancers. Overall study findings and caveats: The mean number of expanded clones was higher in CD8+ T cells than in CD4+.

V shed 2 bases and J shed 3 bases, with 11 bases lying between them. Germline V gives CDR1 KGHSH, CDR2 LQKENI. The CDR3 loop spans 14 amino acids. The sample in question was CD4+ or CD8+ T cells sorted from blood, obtained in a trial of the OX40 agonist ivuxolimab. This clonotype was sampled from an adult with an advanced solid tumor such as melanoma, head and neck, liver or kidney cancer. The rearrangement uses TRBV18 and TRBJ2-7; D gene ambiguous. The CDR3 coding sequence is TGTGCCAGCTCACCAAGGGCGGAGAGCTACGAGCAGTACTTC. Its translation is CASSPRAESYEQYF.